This TCR beta chain was obtained from a study of blood T cell repertoires in COVID-19. Clones were sequenced by immunoSEQ multiplex PCR, and TCRdb holds only the in-frame ones, with some missing. Counted here are roughly 360,000 clones, more than 75% occurring once; the ten biggest clones make up about 1.5%. Participants reported their clinical history, and cohort assignment relied on those reports. This CDR3 comprises 15 residues. Germline CDR1 reads SGHAT; CDR2 reads FQNNGV. After removal of 5 bases from V and 10 bases from J, the junction contained 9 bases not matched to a gene. This clonotype was obtained from a man in his thirties or forties who had recovered from COVID-19. The sequencing input was PBMCs or T cells enriched from blood (not recorded which). V gene TRBV11-2 combines with J gene TRBJ1-6; TRBD1 aligns across 9 bases. The CDR3 reads CASSRRDREGSPLHF. Written as DNA, the CDR3 is TGTGCCAGCAGCCGACGGGACAGGGAAGGATCACCCCTCCACTTT. Filled out from reference TRBV11-2 and TRBJ1-6, the complete variable domain reads EAGVAQSPRYKIIEKRQSVAFWCNPISGHATLYWYQQILGQGPKLLIQFQNNGVVDDSQLPKDRFSAERLKGVDSTLKIQPAKLEDSAVYLCASSRRDREGSPLHFGNGTRLTVT.